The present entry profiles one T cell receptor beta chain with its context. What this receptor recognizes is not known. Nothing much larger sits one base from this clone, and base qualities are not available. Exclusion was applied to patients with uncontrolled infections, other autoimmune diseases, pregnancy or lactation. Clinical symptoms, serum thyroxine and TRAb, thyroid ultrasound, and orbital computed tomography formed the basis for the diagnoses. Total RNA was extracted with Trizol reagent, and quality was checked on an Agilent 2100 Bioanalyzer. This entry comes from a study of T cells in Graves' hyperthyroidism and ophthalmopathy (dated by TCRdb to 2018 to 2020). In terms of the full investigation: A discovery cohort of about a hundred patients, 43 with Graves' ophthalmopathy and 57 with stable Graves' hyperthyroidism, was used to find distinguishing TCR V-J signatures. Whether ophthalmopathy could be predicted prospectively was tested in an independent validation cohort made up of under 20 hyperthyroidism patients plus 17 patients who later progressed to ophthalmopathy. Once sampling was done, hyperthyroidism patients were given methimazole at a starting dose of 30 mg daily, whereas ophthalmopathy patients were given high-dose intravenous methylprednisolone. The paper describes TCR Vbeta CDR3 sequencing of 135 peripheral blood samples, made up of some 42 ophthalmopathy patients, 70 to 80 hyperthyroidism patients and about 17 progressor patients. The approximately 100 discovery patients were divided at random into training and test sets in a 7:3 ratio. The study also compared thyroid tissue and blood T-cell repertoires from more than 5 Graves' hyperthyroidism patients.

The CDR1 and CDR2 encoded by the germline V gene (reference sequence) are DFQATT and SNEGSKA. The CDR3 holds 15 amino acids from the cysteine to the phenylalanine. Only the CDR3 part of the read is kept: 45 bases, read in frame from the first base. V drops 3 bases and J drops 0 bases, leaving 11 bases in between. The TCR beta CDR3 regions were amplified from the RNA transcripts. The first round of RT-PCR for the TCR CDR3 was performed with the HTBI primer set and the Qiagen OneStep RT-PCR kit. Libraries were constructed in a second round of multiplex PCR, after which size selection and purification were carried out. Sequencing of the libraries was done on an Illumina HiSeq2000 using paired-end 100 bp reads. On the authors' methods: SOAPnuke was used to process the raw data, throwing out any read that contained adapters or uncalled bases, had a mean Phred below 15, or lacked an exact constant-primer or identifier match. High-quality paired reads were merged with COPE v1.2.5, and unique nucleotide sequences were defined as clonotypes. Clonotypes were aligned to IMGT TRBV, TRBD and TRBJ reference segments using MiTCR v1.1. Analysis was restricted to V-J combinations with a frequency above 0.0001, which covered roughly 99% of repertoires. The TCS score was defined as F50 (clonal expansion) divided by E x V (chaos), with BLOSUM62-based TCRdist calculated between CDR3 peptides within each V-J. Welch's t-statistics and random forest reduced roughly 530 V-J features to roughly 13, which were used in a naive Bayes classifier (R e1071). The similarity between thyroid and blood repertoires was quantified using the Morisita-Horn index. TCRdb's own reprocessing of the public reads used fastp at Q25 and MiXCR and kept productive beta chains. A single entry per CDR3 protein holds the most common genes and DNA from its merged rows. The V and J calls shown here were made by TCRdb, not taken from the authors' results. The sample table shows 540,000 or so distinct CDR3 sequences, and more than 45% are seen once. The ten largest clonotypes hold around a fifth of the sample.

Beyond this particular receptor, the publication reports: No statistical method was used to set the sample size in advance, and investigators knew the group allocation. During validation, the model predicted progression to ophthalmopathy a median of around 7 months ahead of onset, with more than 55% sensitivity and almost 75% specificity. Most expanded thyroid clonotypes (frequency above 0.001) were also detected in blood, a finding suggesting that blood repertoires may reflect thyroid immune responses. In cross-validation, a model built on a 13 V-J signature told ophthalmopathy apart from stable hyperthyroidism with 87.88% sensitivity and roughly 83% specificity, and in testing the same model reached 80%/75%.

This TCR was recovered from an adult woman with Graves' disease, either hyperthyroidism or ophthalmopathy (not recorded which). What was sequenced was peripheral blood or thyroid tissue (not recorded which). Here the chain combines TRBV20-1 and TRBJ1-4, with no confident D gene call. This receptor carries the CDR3 CSASLDPATNEKLFF. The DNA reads TGCAGTGCTAGCTTAGATCCGGCAACTAATGAAAAACTGTTTTTT.